This entry lists 2 T cell receptor beta chains sequenced from one sample in a study of CD8+ T cells in alopecia areata. It was cDNA, reverse transcribed from extracted RNA, that served as the sequencing template. Data came from immunoSEQ multiplex PCR; TCRdb stores just in-frame clones and leaves some out. The table has more than 200,000 clones, around two fifths seen once. Treatment noted: oral pan-JAK inhibitor, 5-10 mg twice daily. This material consisted of CD4+ T cells sorted from blood, taken around week 37, from a patient treated with tofacitinib. These receptors were obtained from a human donor with alopecia areata.

The chain links TRBV7-2 to TRBJ2-7; 9 bases are shared with TRBD2. After removal of 2 bases from V and 6 bases from J, the junction contained 8 bases not matched to a gene. Germline loops: CDR1 SGHTA, CDR2 FQGNSA. CDR3 size: 15 residues. CDR3 coding DNA: TGTGCCAGCAGCTTACGATTAGCGGGAGACGGCGAGCAGTACTTC. Its translation: CASSLRLAGDGEQYF.

This CDR3 reads CASSSLGYEQYF. CDR3 nucleotide sequence: TGCGCCAGCAGCTCCCTCGGCTACGAGCAGTACTTC. This sequence joins TRBV4-1 and TRBJ2-7; D unresolved. This CDR3 contains 12 residues. Trimming removed 5 bases from V and 3 bases from J, with 8 bases in between. CDR1 and CDR2 (germline): MGHRA, YSYEKL.